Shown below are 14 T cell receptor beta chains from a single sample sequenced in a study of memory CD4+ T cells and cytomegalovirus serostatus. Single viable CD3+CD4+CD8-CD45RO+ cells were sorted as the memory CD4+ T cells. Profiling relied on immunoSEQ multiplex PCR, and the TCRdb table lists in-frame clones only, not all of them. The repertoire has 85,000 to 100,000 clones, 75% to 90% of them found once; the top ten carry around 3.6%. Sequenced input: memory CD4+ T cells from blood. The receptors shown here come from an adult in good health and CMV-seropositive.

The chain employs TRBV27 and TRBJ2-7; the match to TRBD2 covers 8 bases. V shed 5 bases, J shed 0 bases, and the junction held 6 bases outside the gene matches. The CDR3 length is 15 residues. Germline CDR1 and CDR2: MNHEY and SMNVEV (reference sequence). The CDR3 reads CASSPSGRLSYEQYF. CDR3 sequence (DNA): TGTGCCAGCAGTCCTAGCGGGCGGCTCTCCTACGAGCAGTACTTC.

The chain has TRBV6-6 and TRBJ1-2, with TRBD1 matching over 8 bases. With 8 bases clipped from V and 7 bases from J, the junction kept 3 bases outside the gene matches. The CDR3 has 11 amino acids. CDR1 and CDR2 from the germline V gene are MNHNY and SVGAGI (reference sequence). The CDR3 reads CASSGQVGYTF. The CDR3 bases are TGTGCCAGCTCGGGACAGGTTGGCTACACCTTC.

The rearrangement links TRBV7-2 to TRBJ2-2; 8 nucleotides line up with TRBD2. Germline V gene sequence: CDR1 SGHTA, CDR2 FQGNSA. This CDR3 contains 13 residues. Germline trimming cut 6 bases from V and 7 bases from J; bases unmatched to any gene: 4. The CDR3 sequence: CASSGTSGGELFF. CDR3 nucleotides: TGTGCCAGCAGTGGGACTAGTGGCGGGGAGCTGTTTTTT.

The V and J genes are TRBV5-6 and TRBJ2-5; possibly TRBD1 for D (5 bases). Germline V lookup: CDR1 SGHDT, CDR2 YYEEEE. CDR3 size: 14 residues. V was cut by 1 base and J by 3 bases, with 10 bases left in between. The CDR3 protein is CASSLLNRKETQYF. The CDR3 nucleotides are TGTGCCAGCAGCTTGCTAAACAGGAAAGAGACCCAGTACTTC.

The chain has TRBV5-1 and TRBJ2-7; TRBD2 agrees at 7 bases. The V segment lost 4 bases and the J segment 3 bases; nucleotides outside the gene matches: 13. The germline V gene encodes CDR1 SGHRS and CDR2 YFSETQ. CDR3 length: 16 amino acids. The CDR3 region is CASSQMGGSYSYEQYF. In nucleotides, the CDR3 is TGCGCCAGCAGCCAGATGGGGGGGTCGTATAGCTACGAGCAGTACTTC.

The CDR3 spells CASSLSGASGYTF. Here the CDR3 DNA reads TGTGCCAGCAGCTTATCAGGGGCTTCGGGCTACACCTTC. The chain combines TRBV7-2 with TRBJ1-2; D is perhaps TRBD1 (6 bases). The V and J ends lost 2 bases and 8 bases respectively, with 12 bases between them. CDR1 is SGHTA and CDR2 is FQGNSA in the germline V gene. The CDR3 sequence is 13 residues long. The entire variable domain, with the rest obtained from reference TRBV7-2 and TRBJ1-2, is as follows: GAGVSQSPSNKVTEKGKDVELRCDPISGHTALYWYRQSLGQGLEFLIYFQGNSAPDKSGLPSDRFSAERTGGSVSTLTIQRTQQEDSAVYLCASSLSGASGYTFGSGTRLTVV.

DNA for the CDR3: TGTGCCAGCAGTTACTTGGACAGGGAAGGCGAGCAGTACTTC. Residues: CASSYLDREGEQYF. The chain carries TRBV6-6 and TRBJ2-7; 8 nucleotides match TRBD1. CDR1 and CDR2 (germline): MNHNY, SVGAGI (reference sequence). The length of the CDR3 is 14 residues. With 1 base clipped from V and 6 bases from J, the junction kept 5 bases outside the gene matches.

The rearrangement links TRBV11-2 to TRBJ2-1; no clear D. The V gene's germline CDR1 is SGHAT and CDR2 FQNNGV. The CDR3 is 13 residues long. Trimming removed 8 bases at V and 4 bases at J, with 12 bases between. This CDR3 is CASGPSRYNEQFF. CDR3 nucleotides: TGTGCCAGCGGACCGAGCAGATACAATGAGCAGTTCTTC. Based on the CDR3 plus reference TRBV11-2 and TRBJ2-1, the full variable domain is EAGVAQSPRYKIIEKRQSVAFWCNPISGHATLYWYQQILGQGPKLLIQFQNNGVVDDSQLPKDRFSAERLKGVDSTLKIQPAKLEDSAVYLCASGPSRYNEQFFGPGTRLTVL.

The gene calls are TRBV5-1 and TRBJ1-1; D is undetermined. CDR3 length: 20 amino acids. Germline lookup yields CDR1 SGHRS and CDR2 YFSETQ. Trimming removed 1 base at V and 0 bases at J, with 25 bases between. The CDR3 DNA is TGCGCCAGCAGCTTGCGGGGTTTTCTGGGAGGGAGTACGATGAACACTGAAGCTTTCTTT. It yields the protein CASSLRGFLGGSTMNTEAFF.

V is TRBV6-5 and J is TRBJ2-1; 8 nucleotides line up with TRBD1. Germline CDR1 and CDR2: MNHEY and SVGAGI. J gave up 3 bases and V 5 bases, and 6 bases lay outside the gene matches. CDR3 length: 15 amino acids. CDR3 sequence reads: CASSNYRGNYNEQFF. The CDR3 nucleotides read TGTGCCAGCAGTAATTACAGGGGGAACTACAATGAGCAGTTCTTC.

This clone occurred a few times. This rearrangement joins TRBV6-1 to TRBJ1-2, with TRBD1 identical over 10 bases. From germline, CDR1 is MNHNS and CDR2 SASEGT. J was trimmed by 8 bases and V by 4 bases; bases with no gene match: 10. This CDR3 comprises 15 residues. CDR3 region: CASSALDRGVEGYTF. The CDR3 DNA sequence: TGTGCCAGCAGTGCCCTGGACAGGGGGGTGGAGGGCTACACCTTC.

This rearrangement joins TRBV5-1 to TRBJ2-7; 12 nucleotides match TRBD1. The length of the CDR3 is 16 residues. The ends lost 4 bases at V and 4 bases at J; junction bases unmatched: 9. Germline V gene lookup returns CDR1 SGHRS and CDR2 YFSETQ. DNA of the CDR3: TGCGCCAGCAGCCTGGCGGGGACAGGGGGCAGGTACGAGCAGTACTTC. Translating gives CASSLAGTGGRYEQYF.

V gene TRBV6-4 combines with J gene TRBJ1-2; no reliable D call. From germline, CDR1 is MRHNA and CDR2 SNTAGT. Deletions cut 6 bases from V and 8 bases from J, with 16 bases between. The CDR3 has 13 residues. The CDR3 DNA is TGTGCCAGCAGCCCCCTCGTTGGGTTGGGCTACACCTTC. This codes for CASSPLVGLGYTF.

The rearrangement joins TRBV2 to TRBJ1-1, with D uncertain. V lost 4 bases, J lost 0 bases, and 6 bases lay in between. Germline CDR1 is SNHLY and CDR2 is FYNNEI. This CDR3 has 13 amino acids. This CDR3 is CASSASLNTEAFF. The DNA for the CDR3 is TGTGCCAGCAGTGCTTCCTTGAACACTGAAGCTTTCTTT.